A single sample gave rise to the 9 T cell receptor beta chains below, sequenced in a study of blood T cells in healthy people across ages. Then a second PCR, running roughly 7 to 11 cycles, was carried out with a sample-barcoded 5' primer and a J-beta primer mix. TCRdb re-called the 5' RACE reads through MiXCR, storing one row per CDR3 protein. The sample contains some 900,000 distinct CDR3 sequences, approximately 49% of which appear only once. Sequencing was done on a sample of blood. These receptors all stem from a man aged 30-40 years in good health.

The V call is TRBV7-2, the J call TRBJ1-2; D unclear. This CDR3 region has 13 residues. The germline CDR1 and CDR2 sequences are SGHTA and FQGNSA. Trimming stripped 4 bases from V and 8 bases from J, with 14 bases between. The CDR3 nucleotides are TGTGCCAGCAGCTCGCATCAGATCGCCGGCTACACCTTC. This translates into CASSSHQIAGYTF.

This chain links TRBV7-2 with TRBJ2-5; TRBD2 aligns across 10 bases. J lost 5 bases, V lost 11 bases, and 5 bases had no gene match. CDR1 and CDR2 (germline): SGHTA, FQGNSA. The CDR3 has 12 residues. For the CDR3, the DNA is TGTGCCTCTAGCGGGAGAGGGGAGACCCAGTACTTC. It encodes CASSGRGETQYF.

This clonotype has only a few counts. The CDR3 reads CASRQQGSYNEQFF. CDR3 DNA sequence: TGTGCCAGCAGGCAACAGGGTTCCTACAATGAGCAGTTCTTC. The rearrangement links TRBV12-3 or TRBV12-4 to TRBJ2-1, with a possible D match to TRBD1 (6 bases). The CDR3 contains 14 residues. The ends were cut back, 6 bases at V and 1 base at J, with 10 bases in the middle.

The rearrangement joins TRBV4-3 to TRBJ1-5; 7 bases are a match to TRBD1. With V trimmed by 0 bases and J by 7 bases, 9 bases remained unmatched. The germline V gene encodes CDR1 LGHNA and CDR2 YSLEER. The CDR3 covers 16 residues. This CDR3 reads CASSQDRRQGSQPQHF. The CDR3 DNA follows: TGCGCCAGCAGCCAAGATAGAAGACAGGGTAGCCAGCCCCAGCATTTT.

The V and J genes are TRBV7-6 and TRBJ2-5, with D unresolved. The J call may not be correct, given that the DNA end is closer to TRBJ2-7. CDR3 length equals 14 residues. Germline V gene lookup returns CDR1 SGHVS and CDR2 FNYEAQ. CDR3 in DNA: TGTGCCAGCAGCGACGGACCCTTGACCTACGAGCAGTACTTC. This codes for CASSDGPLTYEQYF.

V usage is TRBV7-2 and J usage is TRBJ2-5; D is possibly TRBD2 (5 bases). The V gene's germline CDR1 is SGHTA and CDR2 FQGNSA. CDR3 size: 15 residues. V lost 2 bases and J lost 11, with 21 bases in between. CDR3 in DNA: TGTGCCAGCAGCTTACTTTTCGGAGGAGGCTATGAGCAGTACTTC. This encodes CASSLLFGGGYEQYF.

In this sample, this clonotype turned up a few times. V and J are TRBV7-9 and TRBJ2-1; no definite D call. This CDR3 spans 11 amino acids. Deletions cut 3 bases from V and 8 bases from J, with 5 bases between. The germline V gene encodes CDR1 SEHNR and CDR2 FQNEAQ (reference sequence). The DNA of the CDR3 is TGTGCCAGCAGCTTTATCGATGAGCAGTTCTTC. It encodes CASSFIDEQFF.

The chain has TRBV6-2 or TRBV6-3 and TRBJ2-1, with 8 bases lining up with TRBD2. The V gene end was trimmed by 6 bases and the J gene end by 5 bases; junction bases not matched to a gene: 6. Germline V gene sequence: CDR1 MNHEY, CDR2 SVGEGT. This CDR3 is built from 14 residues. This CDR3 reads CASSRTSPNNEQFF. CDR3 nucleotide sequence: TGTGCCAGCAGCCGGACTAGCCCCAACAATGAGCAGTTCTTC.

There are a few counts of this clonotype. The chain couples TRBV10-3 to TRBJ2-5; D gene uncertain. V lost 0 bases to trimming and J lost 11 bases, with 19 bases between them. This CDR3 is 15 amino acids long. Germline V lookup: CDR1 ENHRY, CDR2 SYGVKD. The CDR3 sequence: CAISESMVAPNEQYF. The CDR3 coding sequence is TGTGCCATCAGTGAGTCGATGGTAGCCCCCAATGAGCAGTACTTC.